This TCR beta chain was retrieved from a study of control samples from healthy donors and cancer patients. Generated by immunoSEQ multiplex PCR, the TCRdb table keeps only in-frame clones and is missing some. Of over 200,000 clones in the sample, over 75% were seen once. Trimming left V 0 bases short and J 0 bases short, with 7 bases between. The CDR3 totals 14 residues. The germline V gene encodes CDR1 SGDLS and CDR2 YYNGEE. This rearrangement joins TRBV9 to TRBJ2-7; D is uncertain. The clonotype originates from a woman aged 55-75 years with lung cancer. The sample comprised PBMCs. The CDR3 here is CASSVGPTSYEQYF. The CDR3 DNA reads TGTGCCAGCAGCGTAGGGCCGACCTCCTACGAGCAGTACTTC.